A selection of T cell receptor beta chains follows, all from one sample in a study of OX40 agonist ivuxolimab in advanced cancers. Produced via immunoSEQ multiplex PCR; TCRdb's table is partial and in-frame only. The sample shows about 60,000 clones, roughly nine tenths of them seen only once. The sample in question was CD4+ or CD8+ T cells sorted from blood, obtained in a trial of the OX40 agonist ivuxolimab. These receptors were taken from an adult with an advanced solid tumor such as melanoma, head and neck, liver or kidney cancer. CDR3s include the opening cysteine and the closing phenylalanine or tryptophan. The order of the fields is V gene, J gene, D gene, clone size, CDR3 protein, CDR3 DNA. D genes are given only for firm matches. Size values are once, few and many counts, or a class for expanded clones, and some rows have none.

>TRBV5-5|TRBJ2-1|-|-
CASSHLSLGRNEQFF
TGTGCCAGCAGCCACCTTAGCTTGGGGAGGAATGAGCAGTTCTTC
>TRBV19|TRBJ1-5|TRBD1|-
CASSIDQDRSFYSNQPQHF
TGTGCCAGTAGTATAGATCAGGACAGGAGTTTCTATAGCAATCAGCCCCAGCATTTT
>TRBV6-5|TRBJ2-7|-|-
CASSPVQVQGGEQYF
TGTGCCAGCAGCCCCGTTCAGGTCCAAGGTGGGGAGCAGTACTTC
>TRBV4-1|TRBJ2-3|-|-
CASSQGRTTDTQYF
TGCGCCAGCAGCCAAGGAAGAACCACAGATACGCAGTATTTT
>TRBV25-1|TRBJ2-2|TRBD2|-
CASSMPSGRASTGELFF
TGTGCCAGCAGTATGCCTAGCGGGAGGGCCAGCACCGGGGAGCTGTTTTTT
>TRBV27|TRBJ2-1|-|-
CASSLSHRSEQFF
TGTGCCAGCAGTTTGTCTCACCGGAGTGAGCAGTTCTTC
>TRBV4-1|TRBJ2-1|-|-
CASSQEADSYNEQFF
TGCGCCAGCAGCCAAGAGGCGGATTCCTACAATGAGCAGTTCTTC
>TRBV7-9|TRBJ2-2|-|few
CASSLTTGGELFF
TGTGCCAGCAGCTTGACTACCGGCGGGGAGCTGTTTTTT
>TRBV19|TRBJ1-1|TRBD1|-
CASSITGQGNTEAFF
TGTGCCAGTAGTATAACGGGACAGGGTAACACTGAAGCTTTCTTT
>TRBV28|TRBJ2-1|-|large
CASSGAGARPSYNEQFF
TGTGCCAGCAGTGGCGCAGGGGCTCGTCCCTCCTACAATGAGCAGTTCTTC
>TRBV5-1|TRBJ2-7|-|-
CASRSGDSSYEQYF
TGCGCCAGCCGGAGTGGGGATAGCTCCTACGAGCAGTACTTC
>TRBV5-1|TRBJ2-7|-|once
CASSDISLGYEQYF
TGCGCCAGCAGCGATATTAGTCTGGGTTACGAGCAGTACTTC
>TRBV6-1|TRBJ1-1|-|-
CASSGFPSVGAEAFF
TGTGCCAGCAGTGGATTCCCAAGCGTTGGGGCTGAAGCTTTCTTT
>TRBV18|TRBJ1-5|-|few
CASSGKQGQPQHF
TGTGCCAGCTCAGGAAAACAGGGTCAGCCCCAGCATTTT
>TRBV19|TRBJ2-1|TRBD1|-
CASSIEGLGQGYDEQFF
TGTGCCAGTAGTATAGAAGGTTTAGGACAGGGCTACGATGAGCAGTTCTTC
>TRBV13|TRBJ2-3|TRBD2|-
CASSSLAAGRSDTQYF
TGTGCCAGCAGCTCCCTAGCGGCAGGGCGTTCAGATACGCAGTATTTT
>TRBV11-2|TRBJ1-2|TRBD1|-
CASSQYRGYGYTF
TGTGCCAGCAGCCAATACAGGGGGTATGGCTACACCTTC
>TRBV6-6|TRBJ1-4|-|-
CASSPWGVSNEKLFF
TGTGCCAGCAGCCCCTGGGGGGTTTCTAATGAAAAACTGTTTTTT
>TRBV25-1|TRBJ1-1|-|-
CASSEVSSNTEAFF
TGTGCCAGCAGTGAAGTTAGTAGTAACACTGAAGCTTTCTTT
>TRBV19|TRBJ2-7|TRBD1|-
CASSARQGSRDEQYF
TGTGCCAGTAGTGCCAGACAGGGTTCAAGGGACGAGCAGTACTTC
>TRBV19|TRBJ2-1|-|-
CASTRVARKEPYNEQFF
TGTGCCAGTACCCGAGTAGCGAGAAAGGAACCCTACAATGAGCAGTTCTTC
>TRBV11-3|TRBJ2-1|-|-
CASSSRQVGKGEQFF
TGTGCCAGCAGCTCTCGACAGGTTGGTAAAGGTGAGCAGTTCTTC
>TRBV4-1|TRBJ2-1|TRBD2|-
CASSQGRAREGGGNEQFF
TGCGCCAGCAGCCAAGGTCGCGCCCGGGAGGGGGGGGGAAATGAGCAGTTCTTC
>TRBV30|TRBJ2-7|TRBD1|-
CAWSTGVYEQYF
TGTGCCTGGAGTACAGGGGTCTACGAGCAGTACTTC
>TRBV6-1|TRBJ1-4|TRBD1|-
CASSEEGGGAWEKLFF
TGTGCCAGCAGTGAAGAGGGAGGGGGCGCTTGGGAAAAACTGTTTTTT
>TRBV11-2|TRBJ1-4|-|-
CASSFGGRVANEKLFF
TGTGCCAGCAGCTTCGGCGGCCGGGTTGCTAATGAAAAACTGTTTTTT
>TRBV13|TRBJ2-2|-|-
CATHANTGELFF
TGTGCCACTCACGCGAACACCGGGGAGCTGTTTTTT
>TRBV19|TRBJ2-2|TRBD2|few
CASTAGEFTGELFF
TGTGCCAGTACGGCGGGAGAGTTCACCGGGGAGCTGTTTTTT
>TRBV2|TRBJ1-2|-|-
CASIEVGFADGYTF
TGTGCCAGCATCGAAGTTGGGTTTGCCGATGGCTACACCTTC
>TRBV5-1|TRBJ2-1|-|-
CASSPTQAISYNEQFF
TGCGCCAGCAGCCCTACACAGGCTATCTCCTACAATGAGCAGTTCTTC
>TRBV27|TRBJ2-1|-|-
CASSVQGTYNEQFF
TGTGCCAGCAGTGTACAGGGTACCTACAATGAGCAGTTCTTC
>TRBV19|TRBJ2-1|TRBD2|-
CASNFGGSDEQFF
TGTGCCAGTAACTTCGGCGGGAGTGATGAGCAGTTCTTC
>TRBV28|TRBJ1-2|-|-
CASSPRGSGENGYTF
TGTGCCAGCAGCCCCAGAGGGTCAGGAGAAAATGGCTACACCTTC
>TRBV30|TRBJ1-6|TRBD1|-
CAWTWTGGNSPLHF
TGTGCCTGGACCTGGACAGGGGGAAATTCACCCCTCCACTTT
>TRBV7-9|TRBJ2-2|-|-
CASSVIAGSTGELFF
TGTGCCAGCAGCGTTATCGCAGGGAGCACCGGGGAGCTGTTTTTT
>TRBV9|TRBJ2-5|-|-
CASSVGPEETQYF
TGTGCCAGCAGCGTAGGTCCTGAAGAGACCCAGTACTTC
>TRBV25-1|TRBJ2-1|-|-
CASTSSWAYEQFF
TGTGCCAGCACAAGTTCGTGGGCCTATGAGCAGTTCTTC